The clone carrying this T cell receptor beta chain was recorded a few times. The TCR beta CDR3 regions underwent amplification from RNA transcripts. An initial RT-PCR round employing HTBI primers preceded a second-round multiplex PCR. TCRdb used MiXCR to reprocess the multiplex PCR reads, holding one entry per CDR3 protein. The table lists around 1.1 million distinct CDR3 sequences, less than 45% of them singletons. These data are taken from a study of Graves' ophthalmopathy and Graves' hyperthyroidism. The germline V and J ends were trimmed by 3 bases and 5 bases, with 10 bases remaining between them. Germline V lookup: CDR1 LNHDA, CDR2 SQIVND (reference sequence). The CDR3 spans 14 residues.

The TCR comes from an adult man with Graves' hyperthyroidism. Sequencing was performed on peripheral blood or thyroid tissue (not recorded which). The chain is built from TRBV19 and TRBJ1-4; a possible D gene is TRBD1 (5 bases). CDR3 region: CASSIRQSNEKLFF. The CDR3 nucleotides read TGTGCCAGTAGTATTAGACAGTCAAATGAAAAACTGTTTTTT.